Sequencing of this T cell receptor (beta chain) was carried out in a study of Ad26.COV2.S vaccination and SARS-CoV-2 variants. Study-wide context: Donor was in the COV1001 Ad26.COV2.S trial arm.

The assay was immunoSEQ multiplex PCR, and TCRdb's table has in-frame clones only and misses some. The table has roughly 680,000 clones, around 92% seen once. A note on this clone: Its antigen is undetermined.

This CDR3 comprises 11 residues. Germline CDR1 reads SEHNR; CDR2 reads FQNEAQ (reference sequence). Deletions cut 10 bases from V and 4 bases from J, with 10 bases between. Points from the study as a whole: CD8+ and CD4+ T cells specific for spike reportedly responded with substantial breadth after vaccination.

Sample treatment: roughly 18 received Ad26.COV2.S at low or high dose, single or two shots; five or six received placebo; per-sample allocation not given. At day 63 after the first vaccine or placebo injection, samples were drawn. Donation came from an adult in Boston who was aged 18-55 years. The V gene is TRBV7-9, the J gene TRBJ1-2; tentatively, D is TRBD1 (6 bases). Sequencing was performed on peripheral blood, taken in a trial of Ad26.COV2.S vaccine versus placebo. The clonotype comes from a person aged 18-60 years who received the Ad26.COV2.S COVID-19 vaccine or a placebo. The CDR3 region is CAITGFYGYTF. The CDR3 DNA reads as TGTGCCATCACAGGGTTCTATGGCTACACCTTC.